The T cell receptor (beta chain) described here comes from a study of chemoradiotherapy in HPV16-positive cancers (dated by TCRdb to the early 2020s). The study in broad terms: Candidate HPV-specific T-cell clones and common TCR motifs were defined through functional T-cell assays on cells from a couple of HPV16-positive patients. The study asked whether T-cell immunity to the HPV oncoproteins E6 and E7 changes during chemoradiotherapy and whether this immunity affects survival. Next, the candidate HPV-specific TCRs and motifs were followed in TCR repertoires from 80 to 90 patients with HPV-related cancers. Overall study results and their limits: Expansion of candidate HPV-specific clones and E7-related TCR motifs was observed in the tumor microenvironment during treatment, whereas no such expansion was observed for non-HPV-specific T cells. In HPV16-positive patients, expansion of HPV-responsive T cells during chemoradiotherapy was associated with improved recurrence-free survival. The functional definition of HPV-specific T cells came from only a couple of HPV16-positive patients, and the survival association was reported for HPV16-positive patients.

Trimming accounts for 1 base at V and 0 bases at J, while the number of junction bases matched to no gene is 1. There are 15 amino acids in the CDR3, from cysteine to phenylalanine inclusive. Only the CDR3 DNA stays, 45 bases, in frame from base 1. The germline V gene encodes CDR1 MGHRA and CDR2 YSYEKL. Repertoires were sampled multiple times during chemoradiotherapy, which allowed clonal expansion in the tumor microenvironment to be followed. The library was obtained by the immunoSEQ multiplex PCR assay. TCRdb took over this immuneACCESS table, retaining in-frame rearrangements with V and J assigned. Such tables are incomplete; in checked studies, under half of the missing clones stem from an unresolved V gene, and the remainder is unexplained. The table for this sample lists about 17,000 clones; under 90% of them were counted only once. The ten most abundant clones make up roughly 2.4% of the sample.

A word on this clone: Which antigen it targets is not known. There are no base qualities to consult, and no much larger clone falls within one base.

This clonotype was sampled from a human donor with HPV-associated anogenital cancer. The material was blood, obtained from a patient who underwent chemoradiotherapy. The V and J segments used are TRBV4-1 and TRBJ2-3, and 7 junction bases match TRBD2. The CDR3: CASSQGGGSTDTQYF. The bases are TGCGCCAGCAGCCAAGGGGGAGGGAGCACAGATACGCAGTATTTT.